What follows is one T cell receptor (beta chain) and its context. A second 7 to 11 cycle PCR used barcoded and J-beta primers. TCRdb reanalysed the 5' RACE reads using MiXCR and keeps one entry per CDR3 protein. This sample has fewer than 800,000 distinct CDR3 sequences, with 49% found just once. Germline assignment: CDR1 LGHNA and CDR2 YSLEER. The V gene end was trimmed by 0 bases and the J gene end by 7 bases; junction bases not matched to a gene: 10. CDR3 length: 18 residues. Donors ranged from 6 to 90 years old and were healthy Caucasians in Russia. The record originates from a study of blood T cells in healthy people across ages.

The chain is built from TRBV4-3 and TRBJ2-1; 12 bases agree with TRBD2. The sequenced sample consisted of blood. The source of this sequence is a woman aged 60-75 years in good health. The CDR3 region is CASSQDFRTSGTINEQFF. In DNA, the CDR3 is TGCGCCAGCAGCCAAGATTTTCGGACTAGCGGGACGATAAATGAGCAGTTCTTC.